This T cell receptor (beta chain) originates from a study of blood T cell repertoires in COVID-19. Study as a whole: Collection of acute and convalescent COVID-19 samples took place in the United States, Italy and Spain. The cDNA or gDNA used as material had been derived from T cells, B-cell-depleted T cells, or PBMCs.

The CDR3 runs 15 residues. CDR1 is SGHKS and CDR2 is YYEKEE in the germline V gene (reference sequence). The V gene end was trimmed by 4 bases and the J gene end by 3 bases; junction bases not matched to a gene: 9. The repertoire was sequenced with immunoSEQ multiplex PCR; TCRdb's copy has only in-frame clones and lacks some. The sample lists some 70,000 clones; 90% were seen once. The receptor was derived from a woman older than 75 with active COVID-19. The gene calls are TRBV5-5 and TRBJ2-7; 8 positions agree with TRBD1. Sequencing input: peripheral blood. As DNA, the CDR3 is TGTGCCAGCAGCGCAACAGGGGGGTCCTTCTACGAGCAGTACTTC. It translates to CASSATGGSFYEQYF.